This T cell receptor (beta chain) was sequenced during a study of Ad26.COV2.S vaccination and SARS-CoV-2 variants. Study background: The donor participated in the COV1001 trial, in its Ad26.COV2.S arm. Intramuscularly, Ad26.COV2.S was given either once or twice, 56 days apart. General study points: Measurement of non-spike TCR breadth gave similar results in vaccine and placebo recipients.

Only in-frame clones appear in the TCRdb table, and some are missing; sequencing was by immunoSEQ multiplex PCR. The sample yields some 640,000 clones, roughly 90% seen once. V dropped 0 bases and J dropped 0 bases, with 9 bases sitting between them. Germline V gene data show CDR1 as LNHNV and CDR2 as YYDKDF (reference sequence). The CDR3 length is 16 residues. A word on this clone: What it binds is unknown.

Sample treatment: about 20 received Ad26.COV2.S at low or high dose, single or two shots; a few received placebo; per-sample allocation not given. At day 63 after the first vaccine or placebo injection, samples were drawn. Boston hosted the donor, who was an adult aged 18-55 years. The sample was peripheral blood, taken in a trial of Ad26.COV2.S vaccine versus placebo. This chain uses TRBV15 with TRBJ2-4; tentative D call: TRBD1 (5 bases). The sequence derives from a person aged 18-65 years who received the Ad26.COV2.S COVID-19 vaccine or a placebo. CDR3 coding DNA: TGTGCCACCAGCAGAGACGACAGACTAGCCAAAAACATTCAGTACTTC. Translating gives CATSRDDRLAKNIQYF.